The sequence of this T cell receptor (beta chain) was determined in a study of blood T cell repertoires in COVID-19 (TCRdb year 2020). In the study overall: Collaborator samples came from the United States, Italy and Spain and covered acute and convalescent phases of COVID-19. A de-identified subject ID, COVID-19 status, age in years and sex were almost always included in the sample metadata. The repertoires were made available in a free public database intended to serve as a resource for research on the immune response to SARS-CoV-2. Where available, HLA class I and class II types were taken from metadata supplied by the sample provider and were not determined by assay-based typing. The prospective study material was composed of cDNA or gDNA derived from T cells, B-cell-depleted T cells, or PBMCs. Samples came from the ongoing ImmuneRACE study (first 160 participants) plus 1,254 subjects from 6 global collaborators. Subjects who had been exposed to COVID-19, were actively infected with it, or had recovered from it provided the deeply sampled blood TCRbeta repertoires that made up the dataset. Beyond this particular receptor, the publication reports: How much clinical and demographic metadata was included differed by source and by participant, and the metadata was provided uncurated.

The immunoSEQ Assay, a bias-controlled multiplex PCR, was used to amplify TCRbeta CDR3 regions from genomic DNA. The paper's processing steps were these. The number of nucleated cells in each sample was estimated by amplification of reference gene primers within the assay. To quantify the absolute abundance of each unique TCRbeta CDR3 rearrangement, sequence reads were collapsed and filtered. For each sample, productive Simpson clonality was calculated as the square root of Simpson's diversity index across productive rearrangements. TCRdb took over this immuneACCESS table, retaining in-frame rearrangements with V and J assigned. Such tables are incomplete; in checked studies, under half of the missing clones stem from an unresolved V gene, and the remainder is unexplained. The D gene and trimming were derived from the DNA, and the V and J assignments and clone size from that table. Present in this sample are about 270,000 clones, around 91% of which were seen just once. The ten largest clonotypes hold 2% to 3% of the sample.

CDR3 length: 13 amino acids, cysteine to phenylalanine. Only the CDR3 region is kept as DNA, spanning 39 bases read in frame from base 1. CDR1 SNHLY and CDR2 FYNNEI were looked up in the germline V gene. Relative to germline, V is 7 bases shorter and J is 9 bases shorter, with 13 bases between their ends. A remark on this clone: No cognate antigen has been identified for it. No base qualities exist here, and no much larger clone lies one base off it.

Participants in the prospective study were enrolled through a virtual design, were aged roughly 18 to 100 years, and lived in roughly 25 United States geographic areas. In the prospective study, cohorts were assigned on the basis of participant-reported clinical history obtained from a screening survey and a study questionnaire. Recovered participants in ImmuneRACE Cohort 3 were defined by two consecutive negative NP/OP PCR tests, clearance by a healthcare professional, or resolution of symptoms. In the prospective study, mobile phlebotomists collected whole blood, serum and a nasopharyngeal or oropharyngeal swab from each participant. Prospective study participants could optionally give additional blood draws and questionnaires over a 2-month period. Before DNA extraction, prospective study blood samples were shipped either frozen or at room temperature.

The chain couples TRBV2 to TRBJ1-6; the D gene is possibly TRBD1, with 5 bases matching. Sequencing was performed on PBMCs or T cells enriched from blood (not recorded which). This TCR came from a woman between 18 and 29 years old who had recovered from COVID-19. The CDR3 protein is CASKEGRGSPLHF. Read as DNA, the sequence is TGTGCCAGCAAGGAGGGACGGGGTTCACCCCTCCACTTT. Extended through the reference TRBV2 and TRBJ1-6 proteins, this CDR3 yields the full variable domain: EPEVTQTPSHQVTQMGQEVILRCVPISNHLYFYWYRQILGQKVEFLVSFYNNEISEKSEIFDDQFSVERPDGSNFTLKIRSTKLEDSAMYFCASKEGRGSPLHFGNGTRLTVT.